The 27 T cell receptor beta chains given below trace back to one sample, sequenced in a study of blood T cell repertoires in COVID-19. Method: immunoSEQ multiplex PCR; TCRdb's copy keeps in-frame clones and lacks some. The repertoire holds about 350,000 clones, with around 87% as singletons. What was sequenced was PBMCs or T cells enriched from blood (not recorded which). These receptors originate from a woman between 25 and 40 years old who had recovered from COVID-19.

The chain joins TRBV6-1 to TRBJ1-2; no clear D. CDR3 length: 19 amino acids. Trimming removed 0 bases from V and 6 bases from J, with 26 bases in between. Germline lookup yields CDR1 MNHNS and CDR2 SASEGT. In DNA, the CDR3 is TGTGCCAGCAGTGAAGCCCCCGCGAGAGGCCGACGACGTCTCGATGGCTACACCTTC. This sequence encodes CASSEAPARGRRRLDGYTF.

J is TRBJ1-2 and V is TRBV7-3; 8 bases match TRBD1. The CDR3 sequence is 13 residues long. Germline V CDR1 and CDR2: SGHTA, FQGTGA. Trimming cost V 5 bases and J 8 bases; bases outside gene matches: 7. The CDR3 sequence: CASSPTGEYGYTF. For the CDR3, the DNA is TGTGCCAGCAGCCCGACAGGGGAGTACGGCTACACCTTC.

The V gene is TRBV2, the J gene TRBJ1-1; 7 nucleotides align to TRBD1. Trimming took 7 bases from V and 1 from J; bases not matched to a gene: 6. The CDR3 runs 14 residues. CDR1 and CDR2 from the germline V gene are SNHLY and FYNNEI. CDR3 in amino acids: CASIPGQQNTEAFF. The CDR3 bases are TGTGCCAGCATTCCGGGACAGCAGAACACTGAAGCTTTCTTT. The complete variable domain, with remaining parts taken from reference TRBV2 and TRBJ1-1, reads EPEVTQTPSHQVTQMGQEVILRCVPISNHLYFYWYRQILGQKVEFLVSFYNNEISEKSEIFDDQFSVERPDGSNFTLKIRSTKLEDSAMYFCASIPGQQNTEAFFGQGTRLTVV.

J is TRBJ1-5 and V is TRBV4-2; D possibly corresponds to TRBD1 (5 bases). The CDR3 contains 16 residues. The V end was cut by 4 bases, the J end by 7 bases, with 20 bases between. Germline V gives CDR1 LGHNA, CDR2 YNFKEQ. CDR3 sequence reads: CASSPIGGGVIQPQHF. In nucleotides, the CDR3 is TGTGCCAGCAGCCCTATTGGGGGAGGGGTTATCCAGCCCCAGCATTTT.

CDR3 amino acids: CASSIEARAYF. The CDR3 DNA sequence: TGTGCCAGCAGTATCGAGGCCAGGGCCTACTTC. This chain links TRBV2 with TRBJ2-7, with TRBD1 as a possible D gene (5 bases). V was trimmed by 5 bases and J by 13 bases, leaving 15 bases between them. The germline V gene encodes CDR1 SNHLY and CDR2 FYNNEI. The CDR3 length is 11 residues.

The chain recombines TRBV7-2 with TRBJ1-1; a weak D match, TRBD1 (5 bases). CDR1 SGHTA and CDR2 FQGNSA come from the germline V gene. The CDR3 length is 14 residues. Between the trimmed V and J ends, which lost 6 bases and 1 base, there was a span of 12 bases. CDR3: CASSSTGKNTEAFF. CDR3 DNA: TGTGCCAGCAGTTCAACAGGAAAGAACACTGAAGCTTTCTTT.

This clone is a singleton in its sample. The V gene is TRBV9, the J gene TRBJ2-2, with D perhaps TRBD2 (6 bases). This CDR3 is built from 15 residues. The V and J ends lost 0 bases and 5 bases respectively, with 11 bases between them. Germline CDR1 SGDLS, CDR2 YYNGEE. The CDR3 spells CASSVGTGETGELFF. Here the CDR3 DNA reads TGTGCCAGCAGCGTAGGAACGGGAGAGACCGGGGAGCTGTTTTTT.

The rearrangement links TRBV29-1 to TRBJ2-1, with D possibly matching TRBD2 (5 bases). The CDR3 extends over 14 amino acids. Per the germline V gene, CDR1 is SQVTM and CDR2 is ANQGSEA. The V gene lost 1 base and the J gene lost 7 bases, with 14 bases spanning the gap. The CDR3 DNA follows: TGCAGCGTTGAAGGGAGGCAGGTTCGTAATGAGCAGTTCTTC. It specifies CSVEGRQVRNEQFF.

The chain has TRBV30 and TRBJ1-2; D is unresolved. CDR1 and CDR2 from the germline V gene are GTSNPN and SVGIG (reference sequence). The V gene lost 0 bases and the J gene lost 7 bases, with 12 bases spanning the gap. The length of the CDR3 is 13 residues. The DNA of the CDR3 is TGTGCCTGGAGTGTACTATCTCCTACTGGCTACACCTTC. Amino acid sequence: CAWSVLSPTGYTF.

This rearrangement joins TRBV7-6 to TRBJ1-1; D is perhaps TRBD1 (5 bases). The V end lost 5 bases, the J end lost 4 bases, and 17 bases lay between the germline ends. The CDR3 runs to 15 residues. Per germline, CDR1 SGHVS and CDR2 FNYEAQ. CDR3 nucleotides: TGTGCCAGCAGCCTTCCCCCGATCGGGGGCACTGAAGCTTTCTTT. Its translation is CASSLPPIGGTEAFF.

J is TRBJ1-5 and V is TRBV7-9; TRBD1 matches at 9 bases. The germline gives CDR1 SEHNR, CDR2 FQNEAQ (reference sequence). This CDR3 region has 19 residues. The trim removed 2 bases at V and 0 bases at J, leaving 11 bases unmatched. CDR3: CASSLTGTGSDYSNQPQHF. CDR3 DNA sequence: TGTGCCAGCAGCTTAACCGGGACAGGGTCTGATTATAGCAATCAGCCCCAGCATTTT.

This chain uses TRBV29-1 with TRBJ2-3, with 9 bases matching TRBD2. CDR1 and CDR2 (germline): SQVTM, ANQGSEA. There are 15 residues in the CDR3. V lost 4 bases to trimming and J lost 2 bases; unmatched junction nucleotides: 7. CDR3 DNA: TGCAGCGTTGTCCTTAGCGGGGGTCCCACAGATACGCAGTATTTT. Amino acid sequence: CSVVLSGGPTDTQYF.

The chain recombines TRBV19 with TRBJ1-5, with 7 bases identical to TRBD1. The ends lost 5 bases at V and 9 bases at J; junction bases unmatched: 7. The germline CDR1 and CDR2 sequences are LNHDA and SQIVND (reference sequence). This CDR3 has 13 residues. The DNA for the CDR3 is TGTGCCAGTAGTCCGACAGGGCTACGGCCCCAGCATTTT. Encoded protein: CASSPTGLRPQHF.

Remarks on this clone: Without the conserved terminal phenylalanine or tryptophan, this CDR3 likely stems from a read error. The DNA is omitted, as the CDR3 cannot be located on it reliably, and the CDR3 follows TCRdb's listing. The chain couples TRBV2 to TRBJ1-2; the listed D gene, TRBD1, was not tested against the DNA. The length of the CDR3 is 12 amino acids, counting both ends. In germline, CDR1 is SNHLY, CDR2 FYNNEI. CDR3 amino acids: CASRRTGQGTRL.

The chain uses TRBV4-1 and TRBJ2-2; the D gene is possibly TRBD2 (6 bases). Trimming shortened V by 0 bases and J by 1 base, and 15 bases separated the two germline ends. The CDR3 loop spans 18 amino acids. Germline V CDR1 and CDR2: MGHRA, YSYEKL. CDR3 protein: CASSQDWGVTQNTGELFF. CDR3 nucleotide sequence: TGCGCCAGCAGCCAAGATTGGGGGGTGACCCAGAACACCGGGGAGCTGTTTTTT.

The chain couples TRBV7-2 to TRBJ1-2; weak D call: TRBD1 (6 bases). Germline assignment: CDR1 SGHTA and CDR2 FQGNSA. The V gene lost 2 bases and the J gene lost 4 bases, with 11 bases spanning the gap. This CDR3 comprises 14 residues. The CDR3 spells CASSLTGTTYGYTF. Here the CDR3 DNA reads TGTGCCAGCAGCTTAACGGGGACAACCTATGGCTACACCTTC.

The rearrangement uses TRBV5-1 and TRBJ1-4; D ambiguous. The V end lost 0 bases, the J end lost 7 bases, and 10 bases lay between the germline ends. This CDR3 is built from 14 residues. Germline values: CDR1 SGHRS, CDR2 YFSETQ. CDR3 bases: TGCGCCAGCAGCTTGGCCTGGTCGAGTGAAAAACTGTTTTTT. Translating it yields CASSLAWSSEKLFF.

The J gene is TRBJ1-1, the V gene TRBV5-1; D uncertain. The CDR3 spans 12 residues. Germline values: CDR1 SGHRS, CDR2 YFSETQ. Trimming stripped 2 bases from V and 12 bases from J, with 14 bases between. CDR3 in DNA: TGCGCCAGCAGCTTCTCCGGGGAGAGAACTTTCTTT. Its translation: CASSFSGERTFF. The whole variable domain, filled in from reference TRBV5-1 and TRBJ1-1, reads KAGVTQTPRYLIKTRGQQVTLSCSPISGHRSVSWYQQTPGQGLQFLFEYFSETQRNKGNFPGRFSGRQFSNSRSEMNVSTLELGDSALYLCASSFSGERTFFGQGTRLTVV.

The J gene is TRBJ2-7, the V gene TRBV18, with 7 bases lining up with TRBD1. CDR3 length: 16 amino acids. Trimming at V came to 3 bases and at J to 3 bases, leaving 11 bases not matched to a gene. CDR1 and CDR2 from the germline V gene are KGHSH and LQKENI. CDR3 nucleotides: TGTGCCAGCTCACCCTTACAGGGGTCGGGTTTCTACGAGCAGTACTTC. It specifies CASSPLQGSGFYEQYF.

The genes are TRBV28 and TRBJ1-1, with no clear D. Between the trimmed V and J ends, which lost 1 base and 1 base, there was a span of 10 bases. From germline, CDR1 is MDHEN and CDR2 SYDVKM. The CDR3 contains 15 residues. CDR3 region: CASSLFSGGNTEAFF. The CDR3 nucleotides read TGTGCCAGCAGTTTATTCAGCGGAGGGAACACTGAAGCTTTCTTT.

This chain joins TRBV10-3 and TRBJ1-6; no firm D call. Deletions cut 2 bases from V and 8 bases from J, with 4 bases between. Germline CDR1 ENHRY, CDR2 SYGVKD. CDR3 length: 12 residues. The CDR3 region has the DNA TGTGCCATCAGTGAGATAGATTCACCCCTCCACTTT. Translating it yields CAISEIDSPLHF.

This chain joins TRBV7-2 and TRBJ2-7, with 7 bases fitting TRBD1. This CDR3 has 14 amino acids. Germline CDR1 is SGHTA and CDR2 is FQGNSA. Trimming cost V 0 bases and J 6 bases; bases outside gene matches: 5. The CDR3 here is CASSLAGPGGEQYF. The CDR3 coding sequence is TGTGCCAGCAGCTTAGCTGGCCCAGGGGGCGAGCAGTACTTC.

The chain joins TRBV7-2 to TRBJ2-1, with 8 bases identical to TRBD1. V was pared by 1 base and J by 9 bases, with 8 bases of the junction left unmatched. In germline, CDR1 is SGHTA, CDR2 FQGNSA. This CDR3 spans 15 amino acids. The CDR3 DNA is TGTGCCAGCAGCTTAGAGCGGACAGGGTTGGGTGAGCAGTTCTTC. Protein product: CASSLERTGLGEQFF.

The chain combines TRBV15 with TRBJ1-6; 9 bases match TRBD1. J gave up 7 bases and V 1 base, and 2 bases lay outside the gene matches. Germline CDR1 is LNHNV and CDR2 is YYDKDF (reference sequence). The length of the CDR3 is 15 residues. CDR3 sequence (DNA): TGTGCCACCAGCAGAGCGGGACAGGGAAATTCACCCCTCCACTTT. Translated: CATSRAGQGNSPLHF.

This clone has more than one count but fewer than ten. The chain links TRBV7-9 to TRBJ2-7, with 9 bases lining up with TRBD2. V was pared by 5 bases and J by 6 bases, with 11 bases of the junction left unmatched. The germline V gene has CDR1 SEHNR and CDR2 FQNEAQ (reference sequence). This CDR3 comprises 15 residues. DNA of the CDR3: TGTGCCAGCAGCCTTACAACAGGGACTAGCTTCGAGCAGTACTTC. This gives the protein CASSLTTGTSFEQYF.

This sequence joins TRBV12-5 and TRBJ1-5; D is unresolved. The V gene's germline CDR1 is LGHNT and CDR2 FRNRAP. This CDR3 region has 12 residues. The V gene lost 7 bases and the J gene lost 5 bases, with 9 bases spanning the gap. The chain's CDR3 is CASVARYQPQHF. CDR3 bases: TGTGCTAGTGTGGCGAGGTATCAGCCCCAGCATTTT.

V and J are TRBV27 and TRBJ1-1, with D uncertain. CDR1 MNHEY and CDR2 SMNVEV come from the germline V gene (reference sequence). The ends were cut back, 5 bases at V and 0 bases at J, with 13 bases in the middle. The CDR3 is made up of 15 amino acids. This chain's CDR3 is CASSPGLLMNTEAFF. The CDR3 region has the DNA TGTGCCAGCAGTCCCGGTCTTCTTATGAACACTGAAGCTTTCTTT.